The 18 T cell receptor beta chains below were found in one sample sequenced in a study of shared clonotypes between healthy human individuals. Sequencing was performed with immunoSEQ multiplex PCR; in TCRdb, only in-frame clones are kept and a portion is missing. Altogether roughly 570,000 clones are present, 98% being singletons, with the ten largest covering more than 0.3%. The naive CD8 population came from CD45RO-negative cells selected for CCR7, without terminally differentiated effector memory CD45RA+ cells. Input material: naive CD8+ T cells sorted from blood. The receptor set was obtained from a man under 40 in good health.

As DNA, the CDR3 is TGTGCCAGCAGTAGGTGGGAGCGGAACACAGATACGCAGTATTTT. The encoded protein is CASSRWERNTDTQYF. V usage is TRBV28 and J usage is TRBJ2-3; TRBD2 is a possible D gene (5 bases). CDR3 length equals 15 residues. Trimming took 5 bases from V and 2 from J, leaving 14 bases between them. Germline V lookup: CDR1 MDHEN, CDR2 SYDVKM.

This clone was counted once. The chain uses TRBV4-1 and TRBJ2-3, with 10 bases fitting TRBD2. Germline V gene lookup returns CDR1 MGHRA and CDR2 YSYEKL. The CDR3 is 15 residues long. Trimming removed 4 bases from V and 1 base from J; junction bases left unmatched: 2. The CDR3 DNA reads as TGCGCCAGCAGCCTTAGCGGGAGGCGCACAGATACGCAGTATTTT. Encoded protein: CASSLSGRRTDTQYF.

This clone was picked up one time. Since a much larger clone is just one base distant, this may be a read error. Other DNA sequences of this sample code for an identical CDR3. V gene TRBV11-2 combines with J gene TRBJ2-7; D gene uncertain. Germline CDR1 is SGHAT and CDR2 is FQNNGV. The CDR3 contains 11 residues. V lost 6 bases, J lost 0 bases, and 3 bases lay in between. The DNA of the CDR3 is TGTGCCAGCAGTCCCTCCTACGAGCAGTACTTC. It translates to CASSPSYEQYF.

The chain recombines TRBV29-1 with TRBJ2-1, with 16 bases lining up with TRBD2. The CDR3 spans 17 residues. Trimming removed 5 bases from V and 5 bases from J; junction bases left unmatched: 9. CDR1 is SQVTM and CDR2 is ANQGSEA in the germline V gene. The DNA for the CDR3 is TGCAGCGTTACGGGACTAGCGGGAGGGCCTTTACACAATGAGCAGTTCTTC. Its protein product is CSVTGLAGGPLHNEQFF.

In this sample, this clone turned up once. The CDR3 DNA reads as TGTGCCAGCAGCCAAGCGTCGACTAGCGGCTACGAGCAGTACTTC. Protein product: CASSQASTSGYEQYF. V and J are TRBV4-2 and TRBJ2-7, with 9 bases identical to TRBD2. Germline CDR1 is LGHNA and CDR2 is YNFKEQ. The CDR3 consists of 15 residues. Losses at the gene ends were 1 base for V and 3 bases for J; bases not matched to a gene: 4.

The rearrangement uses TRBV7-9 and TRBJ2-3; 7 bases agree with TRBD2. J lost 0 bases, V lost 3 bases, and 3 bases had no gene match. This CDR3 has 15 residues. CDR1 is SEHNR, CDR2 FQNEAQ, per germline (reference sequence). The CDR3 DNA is TGTGCCAGCAGCTTGGCTAGCGGTAGCACAGATACGCAGTATTTT. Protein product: CASSLASGSTDTQYF. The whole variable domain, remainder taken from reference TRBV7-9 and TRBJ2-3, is DTGVSQNPRHKITKRGQNVTFRCDPISEHNRLYWYRQTLGQGPEFLTYFQNEAQLEKSRLLSDRFSAERPKGSFSTLEIQRTEQGDSAMYLCASSLASGSTDTQYFGPGTRLTVL.

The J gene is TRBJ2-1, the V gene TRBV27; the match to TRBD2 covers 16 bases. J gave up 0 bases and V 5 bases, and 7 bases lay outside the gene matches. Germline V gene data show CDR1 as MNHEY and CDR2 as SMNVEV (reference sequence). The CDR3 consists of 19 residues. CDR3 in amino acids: CASSQGLAGGPSSYNEQFF. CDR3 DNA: TGTGCCAGCAGTCAGGGACTAGCGGGAGGGCCAAGCTCCTACAATGAGCAGTTCTTC.

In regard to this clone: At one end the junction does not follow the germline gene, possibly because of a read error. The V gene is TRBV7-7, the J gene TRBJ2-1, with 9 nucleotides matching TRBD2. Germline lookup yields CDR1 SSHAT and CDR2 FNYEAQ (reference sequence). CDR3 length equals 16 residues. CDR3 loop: CASSGKAGGLDNEQFF. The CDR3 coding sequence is TGTGCTAGCAGCGGGAAAGCGGGAGGCCTAGACAATGAGCAGTTCTTC.

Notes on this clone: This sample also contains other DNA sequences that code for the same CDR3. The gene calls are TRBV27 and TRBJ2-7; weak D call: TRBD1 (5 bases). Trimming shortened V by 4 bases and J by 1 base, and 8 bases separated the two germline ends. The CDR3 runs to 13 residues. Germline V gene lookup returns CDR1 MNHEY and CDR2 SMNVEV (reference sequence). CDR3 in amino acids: CASSWGPSYEQYF. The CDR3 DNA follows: TGTGCCAGCAGTTGGGGCCCGTCCTACGAGCAGTACTTC.

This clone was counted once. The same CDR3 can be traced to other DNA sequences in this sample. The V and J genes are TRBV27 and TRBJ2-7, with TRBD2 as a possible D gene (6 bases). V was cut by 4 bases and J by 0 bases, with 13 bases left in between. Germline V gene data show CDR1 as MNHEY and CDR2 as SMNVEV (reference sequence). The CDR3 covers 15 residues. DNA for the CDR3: TGTGCCAGCAGTTCCCTCGCCGGGAGCTCCTACGAGCAGTACTTC. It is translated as CASSSLAGSSYEQYF.

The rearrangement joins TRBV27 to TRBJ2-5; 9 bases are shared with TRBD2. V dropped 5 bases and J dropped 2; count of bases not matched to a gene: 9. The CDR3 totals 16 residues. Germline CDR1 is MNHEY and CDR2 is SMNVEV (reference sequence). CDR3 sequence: CASSPHSAGGQETQYF. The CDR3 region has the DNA TGTGCCAGCAGTCCCCACTCCGCGGGAGGGCAAGAGACCCAGTACTTC.

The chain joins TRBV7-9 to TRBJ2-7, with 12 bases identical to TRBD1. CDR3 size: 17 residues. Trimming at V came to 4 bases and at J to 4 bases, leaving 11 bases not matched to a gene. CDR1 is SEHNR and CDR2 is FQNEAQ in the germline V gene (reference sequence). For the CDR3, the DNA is TGTGCCAGCAGCTCGTTACCTGGGACAGGGGGCTGGTACGAGCAGTACTTC. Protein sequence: CASSSLPGTGGWYEQYF.

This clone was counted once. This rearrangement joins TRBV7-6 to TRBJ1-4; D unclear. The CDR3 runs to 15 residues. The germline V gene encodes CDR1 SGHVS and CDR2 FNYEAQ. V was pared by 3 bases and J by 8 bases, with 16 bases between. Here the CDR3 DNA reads TGTGCCAGCAGCTTCGACCTCGGGAACGACGAAAAACTGTTTTTT. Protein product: CASSFDLGNDEKLFF.

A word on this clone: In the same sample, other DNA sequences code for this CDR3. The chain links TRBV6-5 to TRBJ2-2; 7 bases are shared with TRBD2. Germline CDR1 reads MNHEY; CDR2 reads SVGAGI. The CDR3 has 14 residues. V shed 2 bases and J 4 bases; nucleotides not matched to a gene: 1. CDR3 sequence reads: CASSYGGGTGELFF. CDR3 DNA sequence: TGTGCCAGCAGTTACGGGGGGGGCACCGGGGAGCTGTTTTTT.

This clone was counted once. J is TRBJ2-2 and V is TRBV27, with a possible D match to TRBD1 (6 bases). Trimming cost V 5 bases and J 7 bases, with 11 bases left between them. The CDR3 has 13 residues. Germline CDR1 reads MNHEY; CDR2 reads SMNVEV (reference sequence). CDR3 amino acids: CASSGGWVGELFF. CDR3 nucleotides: TGTGCCAGCAGTGGGGGCTGGGTCGGGGAGCTGTTTTTT.

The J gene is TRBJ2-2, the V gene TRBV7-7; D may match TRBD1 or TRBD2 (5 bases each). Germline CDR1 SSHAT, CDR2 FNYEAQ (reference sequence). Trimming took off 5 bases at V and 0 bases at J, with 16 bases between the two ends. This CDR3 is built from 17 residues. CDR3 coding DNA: TGTGCCAGCAGCCCCGCCGGGACGGGATCGAACACCGGGGAGCTGTTTTTT. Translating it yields CASSPAGTGSNTGELFF.

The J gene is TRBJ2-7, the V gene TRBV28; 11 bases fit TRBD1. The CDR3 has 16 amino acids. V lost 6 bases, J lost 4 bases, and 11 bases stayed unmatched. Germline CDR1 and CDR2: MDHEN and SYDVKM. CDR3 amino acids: CASRARDRGEEYEQYF. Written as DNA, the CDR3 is TGTGCCAGCAGAGCCCGGGACAGGGGGGAAGAGTACGAGCAGTACTTC.

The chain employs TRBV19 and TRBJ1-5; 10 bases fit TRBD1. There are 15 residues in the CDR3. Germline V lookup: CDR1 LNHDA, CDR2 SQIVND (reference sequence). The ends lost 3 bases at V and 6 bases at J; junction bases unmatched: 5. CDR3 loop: CASSMTTGGSQPQHF. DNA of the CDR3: TGTGCCAGTAGTATGACGACAGGGGGCAGTCAGCCCCAGCATTTT.